Shown below are 28 T cell receptor beta chains from a single sample sequenced in a study of blood T cell repertoires in COVID-19. The protocol was immunoSEQ multiplex PCR, while the TCRdb copy is restricted to in-frame clones and leaves out a portion. The data show some 300,000 clones, approximately 89% seen once. The sample comprised peripheral blood. These receptors were obtained from a woman aged 25 to 39 who had recovered from COVID-19.

This rearrangement joins TRBV27 to TRBJ2-1, with D possibly being TRBD1 (6 bases). Trimming pared 3 bases from V and 8 bases from J, leaving 11 bases between. The CDR3 sequence is 13 residues long. CDR1 is MNHEY, CDR2 SMNVEV, per germline (reference sequence). CDR3: CASSFVTGHEQFF. The CDR3 nucleotides are TGTGCCAGCAGTTTCGTAACAGGGCATGAGCAGTTCTTC.

This chain joins TRBV5-1 and TRBJ1-4; 8 bases are shared with TRBD1. The V and J ends lost 3 bases and 11 bases, in that order; junction bases with no gene match: 6. The CDR3 spans 13 residues. The germline CDR1 and CDR2 sequences are SGHRS and YFSETQ. The DNA of the CDR3 is TGCGCCAGCAGCTCGGGACAGGTTGACAAACTGTTTTTT. Protein: CASSSGQVDKLFF.

This clone was observed a handful of times. This chain uses TRBV3-1 (or the pseudogene TRBV3-2) with TRBJ1-2; D is uncertain. Trimming removed 2 bases from V and 6 bases from J, with 10 bases in between. CDR1 is LGHDT, CDR2 YNNKEL, per germline (reference sequence). This CDR3 contains 13 residues. This chain's CDR3 is CASSQRDMNGYTF. In DNA, the CDR3 is TGTGCCAGCAGCCAAAGAGATATGAATGGCTACACCTTC.

With regard to this clone: Other DNA sequences in this sample translate to the same CDR3. The genes are TRBV12-3 or TRBV12-4 and TRBJ2-5, with D perhaps matching TRBD2 (5 bases). The CDR3 is made up of 13 amino acids. Between the trimmed V and J ends, which lost 3 bases and 3 bases, there was a span of 8 bases. The CDR3 DNA sequence: TGTGCCAGCAGTTTTTCGGGGAAAGAGACCCAGTACTTC. This gives the protein CASSFSGKETQYF.

V gene TRBV5-8 combines with J gene TRBJ2-7, with TRBD1 as a possible D gene (6 bases). Germline CDR1 reads SGHTS; CDR2 reads YDEGEE. With 5 bases removed from V and 1 base from J, the gap between germline ends came to 10 bases. The CDR3 consists of 13 residues. In DNA form, the CDR3 reads TGTGCCAGCAGGATGACAGGTTCCTACGAGCAGTACTTC. This encodes CASRMTGSYEQYF.

J is TRBJ1-2 and V is TRBV19; TRBD1 agrees at 7 bases. CDR3 length: 15 residues. V shed 9 bases, J shed 7 bases, and the junction held 17 bases outside the gene matches. Germline CDR1 LNHDA, CDR2 SQIVND (reference sequence). CDR3 loop: CASNSRDSAGRGYTF. CDR3 DNA sequence: TGTGCCAGCAACAGCCGGGACAGCGCCGGCCGTGGCTACACCTTC.

The J gene is TRBJ2-7, the V gene TRBV27; perhaps TRBD1 as D (6 bases). CDR1 MNHEY and CDR2 SMNVEV come from the germline V gene (reference sequence). The CDR3 runs 14 residues. V lost 4 bases, J lost 2 bases, and 12 bases lay in between. CDR3: CASSSRGSTYEQYF. In nucleotides, the CDR3 is TGTGCCAGCAGTTCCAGGGGATCAACCTACGAGCAGTACTTC.

Notes on this clone: The same CDR3 also results from other DNA sequences found in this sample. The chain employs TRBV9 and TRBJ2-2; D might be TRBD1 (5 bases). Germline values: CDR1 SGDLS, CDR2 YYNGEE. The germline V and J ends were trimmed by 0 bases and 0 bases, with 9 bases remaining between them. CDR3 size: 16 residues. CDR3 sequence reads: CASSVAPGTNTGELFF. The DNA for the CDR3 is TGTGCCAGCAGCGTAGCTCCAGGGACGAACACCGGGGAGCTGTTTTTT.

The chain links TRBV5-8 to TRBJ2-7; TRBD1 aligns across 7 bases. This CDR3 region has 17 residues. Unmatched junction bases numbered 13, after V lost 0 bases and J lost 4 bases. CDR1 SGHTS and CDR2 YDEGEE come from the germline V gene. Here the CDR3 DNA reads TGTGCCAGCAGCTTGGAGGGGGCGAGGGGCGGAAGGTACGAGCAGTACTTC. Translated: CASSLEGARGGRYEQYF.

The DNA of the CDR3 is TGTGCCAGCAGCTACCGGGACAGGGATTCCTTTGGAAACACCATATATTTT. It yields the protein CASSYRDRDSFGNTIYF. The chain carries TRBV7-9 and TRBJ1-3; TRBD1 matches at 9 bases. CDR3 length equals 17 residues. CDR1 SEHNR and CDR2 FQNEAQ come from the germline V gene (reference sequence). Unmatched junction bases numbered 10, after V lost 4 bases and J lost 3 bases.

The gene calls are TRBV19 and TRBJ1-1; TRBD1 aligns across 7 bases. CDR1 is LNHDA, CDR2 SQIVND, per germline (reference sequence). The V segment lost 5 bases and the J segment 5 bases; nucleotides outside the gene matches: 8. The CDR3 runs to 14 residues. The CDR3 DNA reads as TGTGCCAGTAGTGGTGGGCAGGGGGGAACTGAAGCTTTCTTT. Residues: CASSGGQGGTEAFF.

V is TRBV6-4 and J is TRBJ1-1; D gene unclear. The CDR3 contains 14 residues. CDR1 MRHNA and CDR2 SNTAGT come from the germline V gene. V was clipped by 5 bases and J by 4 bases, with 14 bases between them. The CDR3 DNA reads TGTGCCAGCAGTAGTGGCGGGGTGGGCACTGAAGCTTTCTTT. This encodes CASSSGGVGTEAFF.

V gene TRBV9 combines with J gene TRBJ2-1, with 7 bases fitting TRBD1. Germline CDR1 and CDR2: SGDLS and YYNGEE. The CDR3 is 13 amino acids. V dropped 3 bases and J dropped 4; count of bases not matched to a gene: 1. CDR3 in DNA: TGTGCCAGCAGCGCGGGACAGTACAATGAGCAGTTCTTC. Its translation: CASSAGQYNEQFF.

This clone was observed a handful of times. The chain has TRBV7-9 and TRBJ1-1; D is perhaps TRBD1 (5 bases). CDR1 and CDR2 from the germline V gene are SEHNR and FQNEAQ (reference sequence). The CDR3 totals 13 residues. The V end lost 4 bases, the J end lost 4 bases, and 10 bases lay between the germline ends. This CDR3 reads CASSYWGGTEAFF. The CDR3 DNA reads TGTGCCAGCAGCTACTGGGGGGGCACTGAAGCTTTCTTT.

The chain combines TRBV15 with TRBJ2-2; 8 bases map to TRBD2. With V trimmed by 0 bases and J by 5 bases, 5 bases remained unmatched. From germline, CDR1 is LNHNV and CDR2 YYDKDF (reference sequence). The CDR3 has 16 amino acids. The CDR3 protein is CATSRDAGGWTGELFF. CDR3 nucleotides: TGTGCCACCAGCAGAGATGCGGGGGGTTGGACCGGGGAGCTGTTTTTT.

With regard to this clone: The same CDR3 also results from other DNA sequences found in this sample. V and J are TRBV12-3 or TRBV12-4 and TRBJ1-1; D is uncertain. CDR3 length: 12 residues. Trimming took 6 bases from V and 1 from J, leaving 6 bases between them. The CDR3 region is CASSLRNTEAFF. CDR3 in DNA: TGTGCCAGCAGCCTACGGAACACTGAAGCTTTCTTT.

The rearrangement links TRBV28 to TRBJ1-1; D remains unclear. Germline V gene sequence: CDR1 MDHEN, CDR2 SYDVKM. The CDR3 length is 13 residues. Between the trimmed V and J ends, which lost 2 bases and 5 bases, there was a span of 9 bases. Here the CDR3 reads CASSLNGLTEAFF. The CDR3 region has the DNA TGTGCCAGCAGTTTAAACGGGTTGACTGAAGCTTTCTTT.

This chain links TRBV11-3 with TRBJ2-1; D is perhaps TRBD1 (6 bases). The length of the CDR3 is 15 residues. CDR1 is SGHNT and CDR2 is YENEEA in the germline V gene. Between the trimmed V and J ends, which lost 1 base and 5 bases, there was a span of 12 bases. The CDR3 nucleotides are TGTGCCAGCAGCTTAGCCAGGGGAAGGGACAATGAGCAGTTCTTC. Protein sequence: CASSLARGRDNEQFF.

The chain recombines TRBV6-5 with TRBJ1-1, with D tentatively TRBD1 (5 bases). CDR3 length equals 15 residues. Germline V CDR1 and CDR2: MNHEY, SVGAGI. V lost 0 bases and J 0 bases, leaving 8 bases between the germline ends. For the CDR3, the DNA is TGTGCCAGCAGTTACTCAGCCAGGGTGAACACTGAAGCTTTCTTT. This encodes CASSYSARVNTEAFF.

The chain combines TRBV5-1 with TRBJ1-1, with unresolved D. Germline lookup yields CDR1 SGHRS and CDR2 YFSETQ. The length of the CDR3 is 16 residues. The V gene lost 3 bases and the J gene lost 1 base, with 16 bases spanning the gap. CDR3 DNA sequence: TGCGCCAGCAGCTCGCAAGTCCGACGGGAGAACACTGAAGCTTTCTTT. Translated: CASSSQVRRENTEAFF.

This chain joins TRBV15 and TRBJ1-6; no reliable D call. This CDR3 has 13 residues. Germline V gives CDR1 LNHNV, CDR2 YYDKDF (reference sequence). V lost 1 base to trimming and J lost 7 bases, with 5 bases between them. DNA for the CDR3: TGTGCCACCAGCAGAGTGGCCAATTCACCCCTCCACTTT. Protein: CATSRVANSPLHF.

The rearrangement joins TRBV27 to TRBJ2-7; TRBD2 matches at 10 bases. The J segment lost 4 bases and the V segment lost 5 bases, leaving 8 bases of the junction unmatched. Germline V lookup: CDR1 MNHEY, CDR2 SMNVEV (reference sequence). This CDR3 region has 15 residues. In DNA form, the CDR3 reads TGTGCCAGCAGTGCCTGGACTAGCGGTCTTTACGAGCAGTACTTC. Translating gives CASSAWTSGLYEQYF.

V and J are TRBV21-1 and TRBJ2-7; TRBD1 is the table's D call, not checked against the DNA. TRBV21-1 is annotated as a pseudogene. The CDR3 consists of 15 residues. The CDR3, as DNA: TGTGCCAGCAGCAAAGTGGGCGGACACCTCTACGAGCAGTACTTC. Translated: CASSKVGGHLYEQYF.

The chain joins TRBV5-6 to TRBJ1-2, with 8 bases matching TRBD1. Germline V gene lookup returns CDR1 SGHDT and CDR2 YYEEEE. Trimming cost V 0 bases and J 5 bases; bases outside gene matches: 9. This CDR3 contains 16 residues. This chain's CDR3 is CASSLDLSGGKYGYTF. The CDR3 DNA is TGTGCCAGCAGCTTGGACCTGTCAGGGGGCAAGTATGGCTACACCTTC.

V usage is TRBV5-4 and J usage is TRBJ2-1; 8 bases match TRBD2. CDR1 is SGHNT and CDR2 is YYREEE in the germline V gene (reference sequence). The CDR3 spans 13 residues. Trimming removed 4 bases from V and 8 bases from J; junction bases left unmatched: 5. The CDR3 region is CASSPGLGHEQFF. The CDR3 DNA follows: TGTGCCAGCAGCCCGGGACTAGGCCATGAGCAGTTCTTC.

J is TRBJ1-1 and V is TRBV6-2 or TRBV6-3; 7 positions match TRBD1. This CDR3 contains 14 residues. Losses at the gene ends were 2 bases for V and 7 bases for J; bases not matched to a gene: 7. The germline gives CDR1 MNHEY, CDR2 SVGEGT. CDR3 protein: CASSYARGRDEAFF. CDR3 coding DNA: TGTGCCAGCAGTTACGCGAGGGGGCGGGATGAAGCTTTCTTT.

This chain links TRBV7-3 with TRBJ2-3, with unresolved D. Germline V gives CDR1 SGHTA, CDR2 FQGTGA. V dropped 2 bases and J dropped 0 bases, with 12 bases sitting between them. CDR3 size: 16 residues. The CDR3 DNA reads as TGTGCCAGCAGCTTAGGGCTTCAGCAAAGCACAGATACGCAGTATTTT. It specifies CASSLGLQQSTDTQYF.

The chain links TRBV24-1 to TRBJ2-1; 7 bases match TRBD2. Germline CDR1 KGHDR, CDR2 SFDVKD. With V trimmed by 3 bases and J by 6 bases, 10 bases remained unmatched. The CDR3 length is 16 residues. CDR3 nucleotides: TGTGCCACCAGTGATCCAGAGCGGGGCGGCTTCAATGAGCAGTTCTTC. Its translation: CATSDPERGGFNEQFF.